Given below is one T cell receptor (beta chain) in context. Patients' urothelial carcinoma was locally advanced or metastatic. All patients handed over anywhere from 1 to 8 samples, pretreatment and on-treatment. Libraries were prepared by immunoSEQ multiplex PCR; TCRdb keeps only in-frame clonotypes and omits some of them. The table has some 84,000 clones, roughly 87% seen once; the top ten hold over 7.5%. V trimming: 5 bases; J trimming: 1 base; junction bases outside the gene matches: 12. The CDR3 is 18 amino acids. The V gene's germline CDR1 is SGHTA and CDR2 FQGNSA. This sample stems from a study of PD-L1 blockade in urothelial cancer. Study-wide background: Blood was analyzed 3 weeks (second dose) and 6 weeks after treatment start.

The source was PBMCs, collected around atezolizumab (anti-PD-L1) treatment. The clonotype originates from an older man with urothelial cancer. The gene calls are TRBV7-2 and TRBJ2-3; 10 nucleotides line up with TRBD2. The CDR3 nucleotides are TGTGCCAGCAGCCTCCGGGCTAGCGGGAGTTTGGGCACAGATACGCAGTATTTT. It encodes CASSLRASGSLGTDTQYF.